This is a list of T cell receptor beta chains from one sample in a study of cytomegalovirus exposure and HLA in healthy donors. Using immunoSEQ multiplex PCR, the repertoire was profiled, and TCRdb retains in-frame clones only, with some absent. The sample has about 250,000 clones; roughly 80% are singletons. Sample: PBMCs. These receptors originate from a girl aged 2 to 9 in good health and CMV-seronegative. Each CDR3 is given with its conserved first and last residue. D genes are given only for firm matches. Size values are once, few and many counts, or a class for expanded clones, and some rows have none.

D	size	length	V	J	DNA	CDR3
TRBD1	-	15	TRBV4-1	TRBJ1-1	TGCGCCAGCAGCCTTATACAGGGGATTGGGACTGAAGCTTTCTTT	CASSLIQGIGTEAFF
-	few	20	TRBV4-1	TRBJ2-6	TGCGCCAGCAGCCAAGCCCCCGGGACAAGACCCTTTAAGGGACCCAACGTCCTGACTTTC	CASSQAPGTRPFKGPNVLTF
TRBD2	-	21	TRBV28	TRBJ2-1	TGTGCCAGCAGTTTAGTTACGGTTGGACTAGCGGGAGGGCGGAGGTACAATGAGCAGTTCTTC	CASSLVTVGLAGGRRYNEQFF
-	-	15	TRBV30	TRBJ1-5	TGTGCCTGGAGAGCCGGAGACCGCTACAATCAGCCCCAGCATTTT	CAWRAGDRYNQPQHF
-	-	14	TRBV2	TRBJ2-3	TGTGCCAGCATGCCTTACATGCGGGCAGATACGCAGTATTTT	CASMPYMRADTQYF
-	-	13	TRBV7-6	TRBJ2-3	TGTGCCAGCAGTCGGGGGAACACAGATACGCAGTATTTT	CASSRGNTDTQYF
TRBD2	-	16	TRBV18	TRBJ2-5	TGTGCCAGCTCACCACGGACTAGCGGGAGATCGGAGACCCAGTACTTC	CASSPRTSGRSETQYF
-	once	14	TRBV19	TRBJ1-1	TGTGCTAGTAGCATCCGGGGGGTGTTAACTGAAGCTTTCTTT	CASSIRGVLTEAFF
-	few	13	TRBV6-6	TRBJ1-5	TGTGCCAGCAGTTACTCAGGGGATCAGCCCCAGCATTTT	CASSYSGDQPQHF
-	-	16	TRBV6-5	TRBJ2-7	TGTGCCAGCAGTTACTCGGGAATGGGGAGCTCCTACGAGCAGTACTTC	CASSYSGMGSSYEQYF
-	-	12	TRBV28	TRBJ2-2	TGTGCCAGCTACGGGGTTTACGGGGAGCTGTTTTTT	CASYGVYGELFF
-	-	12	TRBV9	TRBJ2-7	TGTGCCAGCAGCGGAACAGGGAGCCAGCAGTACTTC	CASSGTGSQQYF
TRBD2	-	13	TRBV7-9	TRBJ2-7	TGTGCCAGCAGAATTAGCGGGGTCTACGAGCAGTACTTC	CASRISGVYEQYF
-	-	15	TRBV6-5	TRBJ2-7	TGTGCCAGCAGTTACTCTCCACAGCAGACCTACGAGCAGTACTTC	CASSYSPQQTYEQYF
TRBD1	few	17	TRBV19	TRBJ1-1	TGTGCCAGTAGTATTCGCGGGAGATCGGGACAGGGATCTGAAGCTTTCTTT	CASSIRGRSGQGSEAFF
-	-	13	TRBV6-6	TRBJ1-2	TGTGCCAGCACTAAGACCCAAGGGGATGGCTACACCTTC	CASTKTQGDGYTF
-	few	15	TRBV2	TRBJ2-7	TGTGCCAGCAGTGAAGAGGCAGGGGGAGGTTACGAGCAGTACTTC	CASSEEAGGGYEQYF
TRBD1	-	17	TRBV4-2	TRBJ2-2	TGTGCCAGCAGCCAACCTATGAGGACAGGGATAACCGGGGAGCTGTTTTTT	CASSQPMRTGITGELFF
TRBD1	-	15	TRBV7-8	TRBJ2-7	TGTGCCAGCAGCTACCAGACAGGGCCCGCCTACGAGCAGTACTTC	CASSYQTGPAYEQYF
TRBD1	-	14	TRBV18	TRBJ2-7	TGTGCCAGCTCACCAGGGACAGCGTCCTACGAGCAGTACTTC	CASSPGTASYEQYF
-	-	17	TRBV21-1	TRBJ2-7	TGTGCCAGCAGCAATGGACCCCGGGACAGGGGCCGGGACGAGCAGTACTTC	CASSNGPRDRGRDEQYF
-	-	15	TRBV4-1	TRBJ2-7	TGCGCCAGCAGCCTCACCGGGACTTACTCCTACGAGCAGTACTTC	CASSLTGTYSYEQYF
-	-	15	TRBV2	TRBJ2-5	TGTGCCAGCAGTCCCTTGGGAGGCGTGATGGAGACCCAGTACTTC	CASSPLGGVMETQYF
TRBD2	-	18	TRBV9	TRBJ2-7	TGTGCCAGCAGCCCAGCCCTAACCACTAGCGGGGTAACCTACGAGCAGTACTTC	CASSPALTTSGVTYEQYF
TRBD1	-	13	TRBV30	TRBJ1-2	TGTGCCTGCTCCCGGGACAGCTTCTATGGCTACACCTTC	CACSRDSFYGYTF
TRBD1	-	17	TRBV28	TRBJ2-4	TGTGCCAGCACCCAAACTAGGGGGCATTTAGCCAAAAACATTCAGTACTTC	CASTQTRGHLAKNIQYF
-	few	14	TRBV7-9	TRBJ2-5	TGTGCCAGCAGCTCAACGGACACAAAAGAGACCCAGTACTTC	CASSSTDTKETQYF
-	-	14	TRBV10-3	TRBJ1-2	TGTGCCTCGGGCAAGTTTTGGGGAGTAGGTGGCTACACCTTC	CASGKFWGVGGYTF